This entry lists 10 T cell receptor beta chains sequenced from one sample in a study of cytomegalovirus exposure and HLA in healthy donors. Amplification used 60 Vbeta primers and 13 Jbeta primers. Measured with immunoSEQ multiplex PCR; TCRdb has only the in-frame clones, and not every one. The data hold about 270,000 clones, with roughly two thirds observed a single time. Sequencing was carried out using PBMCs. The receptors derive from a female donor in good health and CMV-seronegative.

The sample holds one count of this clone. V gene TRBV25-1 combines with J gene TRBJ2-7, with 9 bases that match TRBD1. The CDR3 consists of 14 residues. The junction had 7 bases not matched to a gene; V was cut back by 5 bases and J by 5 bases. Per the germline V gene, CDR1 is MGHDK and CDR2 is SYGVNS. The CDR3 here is CASSSRTGVNEQYF. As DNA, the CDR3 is TGTGCCAGCAGTAGCCGGACAGGGGTCAACGAGCAGTACTTC.

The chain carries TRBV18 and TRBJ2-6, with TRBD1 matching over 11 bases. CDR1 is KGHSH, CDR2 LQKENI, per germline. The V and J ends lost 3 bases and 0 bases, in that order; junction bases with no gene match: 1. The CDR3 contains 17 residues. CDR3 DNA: TGTGCCAGCTCACCCGGGACAGGGGGCTCTGGGGCCAACGTCCTGACTTTC. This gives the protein CASSPGTGGSGANVLTF. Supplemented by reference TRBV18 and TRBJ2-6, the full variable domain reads NAGVMQNPRHLVRRRGQEARLRCSPMKGHSHVYWYRQLPEEGLKFMVYLQKENIIDESGMPKERFSAEFPKEGPSILRIQQVVRGDSAAYFCASSPGTGGSGANVLTFGAGSRLTVL.

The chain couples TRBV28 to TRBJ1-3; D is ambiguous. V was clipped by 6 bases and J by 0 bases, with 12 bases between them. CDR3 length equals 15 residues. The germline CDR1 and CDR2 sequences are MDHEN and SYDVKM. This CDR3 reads CASSPRVGSGNTIYF. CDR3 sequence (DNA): TGTGCCAGCAGCCCTCGGGTGGGCTCTGGAAACACCATATATTTT.

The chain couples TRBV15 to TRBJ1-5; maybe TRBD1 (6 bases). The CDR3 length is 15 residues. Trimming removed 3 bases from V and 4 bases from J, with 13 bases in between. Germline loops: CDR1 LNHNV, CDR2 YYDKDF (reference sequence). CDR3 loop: CATSSPMDSNQPQHF. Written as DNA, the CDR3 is TGTGCCACCAGCAGCCCTATGGACAGTAATCAGCCCCAGCATTTT.

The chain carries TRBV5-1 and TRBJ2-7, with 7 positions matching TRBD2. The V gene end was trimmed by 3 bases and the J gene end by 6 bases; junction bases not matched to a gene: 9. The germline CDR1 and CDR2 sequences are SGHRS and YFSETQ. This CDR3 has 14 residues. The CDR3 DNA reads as TGCGCCAGCAGCTCCGTGGGGGGGGGAGTCGAGCAGTACTTC. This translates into CASSSVGGGVEQYF.

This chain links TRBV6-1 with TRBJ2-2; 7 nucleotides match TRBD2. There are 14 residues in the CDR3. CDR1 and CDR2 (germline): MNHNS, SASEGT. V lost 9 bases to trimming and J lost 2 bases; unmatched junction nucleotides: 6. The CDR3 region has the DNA TGTGCCAGTGGGGGACTATTTAACACCGGGGAGCTGTTTTTT. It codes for CASGGLFNTGELFF.

The CDR3 DNA is TGTGCCAGCAGTTTTCGGGGTAGTTTGGGGAAGACTAGCGGGAGTTCCTACGAGCAGTACTTC. Amino acid sequence: CASSFRGSLGKTSGSSYEQYF. The rearrangement uses TRBV27 and TRBJ2-7; TRBD2 aligns across 12 bases. Germline V gene lookup returns CDR1 MNHEY and CDR2 SMNVEV (reference sequence). J was trimmed by 1 base and V by 3 bases; bases with no gene match: 19. This CDR3 spans 21 amino acids.

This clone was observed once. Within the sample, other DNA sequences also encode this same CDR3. The CDR3 nucleotides read TGCGCCAGCAGTGAGGGGGGGACTGGGGCCAACGTCCTGACTTTC. Its protein product is CASSEGGTGANVLTF. The V call is TRBV10-1, the J call TRBJ2-6, with D tentatively TRBD2 (6 bases). Germline lookup yields CDR1 WNHNN and CDR2 SYGVQD (reference sequence). Trimming took off 2 bases at V and 2 bases at J, with 7 bases between the two ends. The CDR3 is made up of 15 amino acids.

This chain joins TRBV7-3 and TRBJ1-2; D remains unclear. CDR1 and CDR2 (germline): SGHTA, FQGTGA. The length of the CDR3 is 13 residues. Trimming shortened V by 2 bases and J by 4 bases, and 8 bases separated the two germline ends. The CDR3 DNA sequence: TGTGCCAGCAGCTTAGGGAGCGGCTATGGCTACACCTTC. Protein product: CASSLGSGYGYTF.

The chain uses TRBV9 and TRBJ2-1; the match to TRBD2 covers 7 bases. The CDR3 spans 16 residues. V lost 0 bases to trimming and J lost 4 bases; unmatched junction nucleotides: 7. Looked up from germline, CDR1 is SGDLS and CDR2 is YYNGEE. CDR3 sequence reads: CASSVDAGAGYNEQFF. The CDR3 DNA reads TGTGCCAGCAGCGTAGATGCGGGAGCGGGGTACAATGAGCAGTTCTTC.